Here is one T cell receptor (beta chain) with its context. These data are taken from a study of blood T cell repertoires in COVID-19. CDR3 length: 13 residues. Germline V gene lookup returns CDR1 SGHRS and CDR2 YFSETQ. V lost 4 bases and J 4 bases, leaving 11 bases between the germline ends. Data came from immunoSEQ multiplex PCR; TCRdb stores just in-frame clones and leaves some out. The sample comprises roughly 20,000 clones, 91% of which are singletons, and 7% to 8.5% rests with the top ten. Input material: peripheral blood. This TCR derives from a man aged 70 or older with active COVID-19. The chain employs TRBV5-1 and TRBJ2-5; D unclear. CDR3 amino acids: CASSPGARETQYF. The DNA for the CDR3 is TGCGCCAGCAGCCCGGGTGCGAGAGAGACCCAGTACTTC.